Listed below are T cell receptor beta chains from one sample, sequenced in a study of T cell changes during pregnancy in multiple sclerosis. TCRdb's table, derived via immunoSEQ multiplex PCR, lists solely in-frame clones and lacks some. The sample holds 25,000 to 35,000 clones, about nine tenths seen once. This sample comprised CD8+ T cells from peripheral blood mononuclear cells, obtained in the second trimester of pregnancy. All receptors come from a female donor with multiple sclerosis, enrolled in a pregnancy study. CDR3s include the opening cysteine and the closing phenylalanine or tryptophan. Fields, in order: D gene, V gene, J gene, CDR3 length, clone size, CDR3 protein, CDR3 DNA. D genes are given only for firm matches. Size values are once, few and many counts, or a class for expanded clones, and some rows have none.

-,TRBV7-3,TRBJ1-1,16,-,CASRESNEAMNTEAFF,TGTGCCAGCAGGGAGTCAAACGAGGCGATGAACACTGAAGCTTTCTTT
-,TRBV6-1,TRBJ2-6,15,-,CASHNQGLGANVLTF,TGTGCCAGCCACAATCAGGGGTTAGGGGCCAACGTCCTGACTTTC
-,TRBV6-6,TRBJ1-1,15,-,CASSPGGYLNTEAFF,TGTGCCAGCAGCCCCGGGGGGTACTTGAACACTGAAGCTTTCTTT
-,TRBV6-1,TRBJ2-1,14,-,CASTEPPSYNEQFF,TGTGCCAGCACCGAGCCCCCGTCTTACAATGAGCAGTTCTTC
TRBD1,TRBV4-3,TRBJ1-2,17,-,CASSQESAGQGRDGYTF,TGCGCCAGCAGCCAAGAAAGTGCGGGACAGGGGCGAGATGGCTACACCTTC
-,TRBV5-6,TRBJ2-1,15,-,CASSLGTLTYNEQFF,TGTGCCAGCAGCTTAGGGACTCTCACCTACAATGAGCAGTTCTTC
TRBD1,TRBV7-9,TRBJ2-3,15,-,CASSLGTGETDTQYF,TGTGCCAGCAGCTTAGGGACAGGGGAGACAGATACGCAGTATTTT
-,TRBV6-5,TRBJ1-6,15,-,CASQLQGSYNSPLHF,TGTGCCAGCCAATTACAGGGTTCCTATAATTCACCCCTCCACTTT
TRBD2,TRBV6-6,TRBJ2-3,15,-,CASSQLAGGIDTQYF,TGTGCCAGCAGCCAACTAGCGGGAGGTATAGATACGCAGTATTTT
TRBD1,TRBV28,TRBJ2-7,15,once,CASSSTGAPFYEQYF,TGTGCCAGCAGTTCGACAGGGGCGCCCTTCTACGAGCAGTACTTC
TRBD1,TRBV15,TRBJ2-5,16,-,CATSRDRDLLQETQYF,TGTGCCACCAGCAGGGACAGGGATCTTCTCCAAGAGACCCAGTACTTC
TRBD2,TRBV6-5,TRBJ2-2,15,-,CASSYESSGTGELFF,TGTGCCAGCAGTTACGAGTCTAGCGGTACCGGGGAGCTGTTTTTT
TRBD2,TRBV7-2,TRBJ2-5,16,once,CASSPDAAGGPETQYF,TGTGCCAGCAGCCCGGACGCGGCGGGGGGGCCGGAGACCCAGTACTTC
TRBD1,TRBV11-3,TRBJ2-5,17,-,CASSLLGDRGSQETQYF,TGTGCCAGCAGCTTATTAGGGGACAGGGGCAGCCAAGAGACCCAGTACTTC
TRBD2,TRBV7-6,TRBJ2-1,16,-,CASSQPFPSGRNEQFF,TGTGCCAGCAGCCAGCCGTTTCCTAGCGGGAGAAATGAGCAGTTCTTC
TRBD1,TRBV27,TRBJ1-4,15,-,CASSLTGGLSEKLFF,TGTGCCAGCAGTTTAACAGGGGGCTTGAGTGAAAAACTGTTTTTT
TRBD1,TRBV7-8,TRBJ2-2,18,once,CASSFPTWDRSNTGELFF,TGTGCCAGCAGTTTTCCCACCTGGGACAGGTCGAACACCGGGGAGCTGTTTTTT
TRBD2,TRBV15,TRBJ2-7,15,-,CATSRSGGDSYEQYF,TGTGCCACCAGCAGATCTGGGGGGGACTCCTACGAGCAGTACTTC
-,TRBV2,TRBJ1-1,14,-,CASSAREGGTEAFF,TGTGCCAGCAGTGCTCGGGAAGGGGGAACTGAAGCTTTCTTT
-,TRBV15,TRBJ2-5,16,-,CATSRVGGLGKETQYF,TGTGCCACCAGCAGAGTTGGGGGGTTGGGGAAAGAGACCCAGTACTTC
TRBD1,TRBV27,TRBJ2-7,16,-,CASRPGPGQGIYEQYF,TGTGCCAGCAGACCAGGCCCGGGACAGGGTATCTACGAGCAGTACTTC
TRBD1,TRBV5-6,TRBJ1-1,15,-,CASSSLGQGSTEAFF,TGTGCCAGCAGCTCGTTGGGACAGGGGAGCACTGAAGCTTTCTTT
TRBD1,TRBV7-9,TRBJ1-2,16,-,CASSFLRGLINYGYTF,TGTGCCAGCAGCTTTCTCAGGGGGCTTATCAACTATGGCTACACCTTC
-,TRBV30,TRBJ1-4,13,-,CAWSVHPDEKLFF,TGTGCCTGGAGTGTACACCCAGATGAAAAACTGTTTTTT
-,TRBV2,TRBJ1-3,12,-,CASSQDLNTIYF,TGTGCCAGCAGTCAGGATTTGAACACCATATATTTT
TRBD2,TRBV7-9,TRBJ2-1,14,-,CASTLGTMSNEQFF,TGTGCCAGCACCCTAGGGACTATGTCAAATGAGCAGTTCTTC
-,TRBV2,TRBJ1-1,16,-,CASSEGVALLNTEAFF,TGTGCCAGCAGTGAAGGTGTAGCGTTATTGAACACTGAAGCTTTCTTT
TRBD1,TRBV5-1,TRBJ2-7,16,-,CASSPPPGQGIYEQYF,TGCGCCAGCAGCCCCCCCCCGGGACAGGGCATCTACGAGCAGTACTTC
-,TRBV30,TRBJ2-1,13,once,CAWSGGDYNEQFF,TGTGCCTGGAGTGGGGGAGACTACAATGAGCAGTTCTTC
-,TRBV21-1,TRBJ1-1,14,-,CASSGRTAATEAFF,TGTGCCAGCAGCGGCCGGACAGCCGCAACTGAAGCTTTCTTT
TRBD1,TRBV28,TRBJ2-4,17,-,CASSSPAQGEAKNIQYF,TGTGCCAGCAGTTCCCCGGCTCAGGGGGAGGCCAAAAACATTCAGTACTTC
-,TRBV11-2,TRBJ2-5,16,-,CASSFGGASMMETQYF,TGTGCCAGCAGCTTTGGGGGGGCTAGTATGATGGAGACCCAGTACTTC
TRBD2,TRBV11-3,TRBJ2-7,14,-,CASSLGRGDYEQYF,TGTGCCAGCAGCTTAGGTCGGGGGGACTACGAGCAGTACTTC
TRBD1,TRBV12-5,TRBJ1-4,18,once,CASDAGQGAGGTNEKLFF,TGTGCTAGCGATGCCGGACAGGGGGCCGGTGGGACTAATGAAAAACTGTTTTTT
-,TRBV15,TRBJ2-1,12,once,CATAGRANEQFF,TGTGCCACCGCGGGAAGGGCCAATGAGCAGTTCTTC
TRBD1,TRBV7-3,TRBJ2-2,17,-,CASSSPPGQGAAGELFF,TGTGCCAGCAGCTCCCCGCCGGGACAGGGGGCGGCCGGGGAGCTGTTTTTT
TRBD1,TRBV2,TRBJ1-4,15,-,CASREPGQGGEKLFF,TGTGCCAGCAGGGAACCGGGACAGGGGGGTGAAAAACTGTTTTTT
-,TRBV7-9,TRBJ1-5,13,-,CASSLGGSQPQHF,TGTGCCAGCAGCTTAGGTGGGAGTCAGCCCCAGCATTTT
TRBD1,TRBV19,TRBJ2-7,15,-,CASSIGGGAFYEQYF,TGTGCCAGTAGTATAGGAGGGGGCGCGTTTTACGAGCAGTACTTC